The rows below give T cell receptor beta chains drawn from one sample of a study of blood T cell repertoires in COVID-19. Data came from immunoSEQ multiplex PCR; TCRdb stores just in-frame clones and leaves some out. The sample lists about 230,000 clones, approximately 87% seen once, with just over 2.5% in the top ten. Source material: peripheral blood. These receptors originate from a woman in her sixties or seventies with active or convalescent COVID-19. CDR3s include the opening cysteine and the closing phenylalanine or tryptophan. The D gene is left open where the match is weak. Size tells how often a clone was seen (once, few, many) or the class of an expanded clone, and some rows leave it out.

d_gene: NA
j_gene: TRBJ1-4
v_gene: TRBV20-1
abundance: NA
CDR3aa: CSASRAPRGEKLFF
CDR3nt: TGCAGTGCTAGTAGGGCCCCGCGGGGTGAAAAACTGTTTTTT

d_gene: NA
j_gene: TRBJ2-1
v_gene: TRBV7-9
abundance: NA
CDR3aa: CASRLAGGPYNEQFF
CDR3nt: TGTGCCAGCCGCCTGGCGGGCGGCCCCTACAATGAGCAGTTCTTC

d_gene: TRBD1
j_gene: TRBJ1-5
v_gene: TRBV19
abundance: NA
CDR3aa: CASGGQGSQPQHF
CDR3nt: TGTGCCAGTGGAGGACAGGGAAGTCAGCCCCAGCATTTT

d_gene: NA
j_gene: TRBJ2-7
v_gene: TRBV7-9
abundance: NA
CDR3aa: CASSLDWRSSYEQYF
CDR3nt: TGTGCCAGCAGCCTGGACTGGCGAAGCTCCTACGAGCAGTACTTC

d_gene: TRBD1
j_gene: TRBJ2-3
v_gene: TRBV7-2
abundance: NA
CDR3aa: CASSPDRGKDTQYF
CDR3nt: TGTGCCAGCAGCCCTGACAGGGGAAAGGATACGCAGTATTTT

d_gene: TRBD2
j_gene: TRBJ2-7
v_gene: TRBV15
abundance: NA
CDR3aa: CATSRDLLGLADYEQYF
CDR3nt: TGTGCCACCAGCAGAGATTTATTGGGACTAGCGGACTACGAGCAGTACTTC

d_gene: NA
j_gene: TRBJ1-2
v_gene: TRBV5-6
abundance: few
CDR3aa: CASSFRSGVDTF
CDR3nt: TGTGCCAGCAGCTTCAGGTCGGGGGTCGACACCTTC

d_gene: TRBD2
j_gene: TRBJ2-3
v_gene: TRBV2
abundance: NA
CDR3aa: CASTGLAEVTDTQYF
CDR3nt: TGTGCCAGCACCGGACTAGCGGAGGTGACAGATACGCAGTATTTT

d_gene: TRBD2
j_gene: TRBJ2-1
v_gene: TRBV5-1
abundance: NA
CDR3aa: CASSPRPSSGGQGEQFF
CDR3nt: TGCGCCAGCAGCCCAAGGCCGAGTAGCGGGGGGCAAGGTGAGCAGTTCTTC

d_gene: NA
j_gene: TRBJ1-6
v_gene: TRBV27
abundance: NA
CDR3aa: CASSFRISSYNSPLHF
CDR3nt: TGTGCCAGCAGTTTCAGGATTAGCTCCTATAATTCACCCCTCCACTTT

d_gene: NA
j_gene: TRBJ2-7
v_gene: TRBV11-2
abundance: NA
CDR3aa: CASSQGIGEQYF
CDR3nt: TGTGCCAGCAGCCAAGGAATCGGGGAGCAGTACTTC

d_gene: TRBD2
j_gene: TRBJ2-1
v_gene: TRBV19
abundance: NA
CDR3aa: CASRTGTSGINEQFF
CDR3nt: TGTGCCAGTAGGACGGGGACTAGCGGGATTAATGAGCAGTTCTTC

d_gene: NA
j_gene: TRBJ1-2
v_gene: TRBV5-5
abundance: NA
CDR3aa: CASSFVTLSLYGYTF
CDR3nt: TGTGCCAGCAGCTTCGTTACTTTAAGCCTCTATGGCTACACCTTC

d_gene: TRBD1
j_gene: TRBJ1-3
v_gene: TRBV3-1/TRBV3-2
abundance: NA
CDR3aa: CASSQDPTKRTGTGIFSGNTIYF
CDR3nt: TGTGCCAGCAGCCAAGACCCGACTAAACGGACCGGGACAGGCATTTTCTCTGGAAACACCATATATTTT

d_gene: TRBD1
j_gene: TRBJ1-6
v_gene: TRBV29-1
abundance: many
CDR3aa: CSARTGYGGSPLHF
CDR3nt: TGCAGCGCCCGGACAGGGTATGGTGGTTCACCCCTCCACTTT

d_gene: TRBD2
j_gene: TRBJ2-1
v_gene: TRBV9
abundance: NA
CDR3aa: CASSVAPGLALNEQFF
CDR3nt: TGTGCCAGCAGCGTAGCTCCGGGACTAGCGTTGAATGAGCAGTTCTTC

d_gene: NA
j_gene: TRBJ1-4
v_gene: TRBV5-1
abundance: NA
CDR3aa: CASSSSHSTNEKLFF
CDR3nt: TGCGCCAGCAGCTCGTCGCACTCCACTAATGAAAAACTGTTTTTT

d_gene: NA
j_gene: TRBJ1-1
v_gene: TRBV6-5
abundance: NA
CDR3aa: CASSYAWRANTEAFF
CDR3nt: TGTGCCAGCAGTTATGCGTGGAGGGCGAACACTGAAGCTTTCTTT

d_gene: NA
j_gene: TRBJ2-7
v_gene: TRBV18
abundance: NA
CDR3aa: CASSPGNSYEQYF
CDR3nt: TGTGCCAGCTCACCTGGCAACTCCTACGAGCAGTACTTC

d_gene: NA
j_gene: TRBJ2-7
v_gene: TRBV18
abundance: NA
CDR3aa: CASSPGGGGYEQYF
CDR3nt: TGTGCCAGCTCCCCCGGAGGGGGGGGCTACGAGCAGTACTTC

d_gene: TRBD1
j_gene: TRBJ1-2
v_gene: TRBV5-4
abundance: NA
CDR3aa: CASSPGGTGLSYGYTF
CDR3nt: TGTGCCAGCAGCCCCGGTGGGACAGGGTTGAGCTATGGCTACACCTTC

d_gene: TRBD1
j_gene: TRBJ1-6
v_gene: TRBV18
abundance: NA
CDR3aa: CASSTGTGQGTPLHF
CDR3nt: TGTGCCAGCTCAACCGGGACAGGGCAGGGGACACCCCTCCACTTT

d_gene: TRBD2
j_gene: TRBJ2-2
v_gene: TRBV10-3
abundance: NA
CDR3aa: CAISDGGGTGELFF
CDR3nt: TGTGCCATCAGTGATGGGGGGGGCACCGGGGAGCTGTTTTTT

d_gene: TRBD1
j_gene: TRBJ1-1
v_gene: TRBV20-1
abundance: NA
CDR3aa: CSVTGDTEAFF
CDR3nt: TGCAGTGTGACAGGGGACACTGAAGCTTTCTTT

d_gene: NA
j_gene: TRBJ1-3
v_gene: TRBV7-2
abundance: NA
CDR3aa: CASSSLGGGGAIYF
CDR3nt: TGTGCCAGCAGCTCCCTTGGTGGGGGGGGCGCCATATATTTT

d_gene: NA
j_gene: TRBJ2-1
v_gene: TRBV18
abundance: NA
CDR3aa: CASSETRVSYNEQFF
CDR3nt: TGTGCCAGCTCCGAGACGAGGGTCTCCTACAATGAGCAGTTCTTC

d_gene: NA
j_gene: TRBJ1-1
v_gene: TRBV6-6
abundance: NA
CDR3aa: CASSSRTGRNTEAFF
CDR3nt: TGTGCCAGCAGTTCCCGGACGGGGAGGAACACTGAAGCTTTCTTT

d_gene: TRBD1
j_gene: TRBJ1-2
v_gene: TRBV28
abundance: NA
CDR3aa: CASSGQGGVYGYTF
CDR3nt: TGTGCCAGCAGTGGACAGGGGGGAGTCTATGGCTACACCTTC

d_gene: TRBD1
j_gene: TRBJ1-1
v_gene: TRBV19
abundance: NA
CDR3aa: CASSPRDRGRTNTEAFF
CDR3nt: TGTGCCAGTAGTCCCCGGGACAGGGGCCGTACTAACACTGAAGCTTTCTTT